Below are 6 T cell receptor beta chains sequenced from a single sample in a study of cytomegalovirus exposure and HLA in healthy donors (dated by TCRdb to about 2017). The library was built by means of the immunoSEQ multiplex PCR assay. The multiplex PCR relied on a mix of 60 forward primers for TCR Vbeta segments and 13 reverse primers for TCR Jbeta segments. TCRdb retrieved this table from immuneACCESS and kept in-frame rearrangements only. Not all clones are present; in checked studies, unresolved V genes account for under half, and no reason is known for the remainder. The sample records 84,000 or so clones, about 88% of which are singletons. 2% to 3% of the sample is taken by the ten largest. Sequencing was performed on PBMCs. These receptors were taken from a woman between 45 and 60 years old in good health and CMV-seronegative.

The CDR3 loop reads CSVVRASADTQYF. The CDR3 region has the DNA TGCAGCGTTGTTCGAGCTAGCGCAGATACGCAGTATTTT. The chain couples TRBV29-1 to TRBJ2-3; tentatively, D is TRBD2 (6 bases). This CDR3 region has 13 residues. CDR1 is SQVTM and CDR2 is ANQGSEA in the germline V gene. Trimming cost V 4 bases and J 4 bases, with 12 bases left between them.

This sequence joins TRBV5-1 and TRBJ2-5; tentative D call: TRBD2 (6 bases). Per the germline V gene, CDR1 is SGHRS and CDR2 is YFSETQ. The germline V and J ends were trimmed by 0 bases and 5 bases, with 17 bases remaining between them. The CDR3 runs 16 residues. CDR3 loop: CASSLGLGLSGETQYF. DNA of the CDR3: TGCGCCAGCAGCTTGGGATTGGGCCTCAGCGGGGAGACCCAGTACTTC.

This sequence joins TRBV5-1 and TRBJ1-2; possible D gene TRBD1, 6 bases. Germline CDR1 SGHRS, CDR2 YFSETQ. The CDR3 consists of 15 residues. Trimming shortened V by 5 bases and J by 4 bases, and 18 bases separated the two germline ends. The CDR3 loop is CASRASGDLGYGYTF. The CDR3 DNA follows: TGCGCCAGCAGAGCTTCAGGGGATTTAGGCTATGGCTACACCTTC.

This chain connects TRBV5-8 to TRBJ1-4; 8 nucleotides line up with TRBD1. V was pared by 3 bases and J by 8 bases, with 6 bases of the junction left unmatched. CDR3 length: 14 residues. CDR1 is SGHTS, CDR2 YDEGEE, per germline. CDR3 sequence: CASSSGTGHEKLFF. CDR3 DNA: TGTGCCAGCAGCTCCGGGACAGGACACGAAAAACTGTTTTTT.

This chain links TRBV4-1 with TRBJ1-1; no definite D call. The germline V gene encodes CDR1 MGHRA and CDR2 YSYEKL. The V end was cut by 2 bases, the J end by 5 bases, with 9 bases between. CDR3 length: 13 amino acids. The chain's CDR3 is CASSQRTGTEAFF. CDR3 nucleotide sequence: TGCGCCAGCAGCCAACGGACGGGGACTGAAGCTTTCTTT.

The chain couples TRBV10-3 to TRBJ1-6; TRBD1 agrees at 9 bases. The CDR3 totals 14 residues. Germline assignment: CDR1 ENHRY and CDR2 SYGVKD. The V and J ends lost 3 bases and 7 bases, in that order; junction bases with no gene match: 1. In DNA, the CDR3 is TGTGCCATCAGTGACGGACAGGGGAATTCACCCCTCCACTTT. It translates to CAISDGQGNSPLHF.